A selection of T cell receptor beta chains follows, all from one sample in a study of beta chain features in type 1 diabetes. Using immunoSEQ multiplex PCR, the repertoire was profiled, and TCRdb retains in-frame clones only, with some absent. This sample yields over 200,000 clones, of which approximately 11% are seen a single time; around 0.015% belongs to the top ten. Specimen: naive CD4+ T cells from blood. All receptors come from a man in his thirties or forties with type 1 diabetes. CDR3s include the opening cysteine and the closing phenylalanine or tryptophan. D genes are given only for firm matches. Some rows mark clone size as missing; the rest say once, few, many or name a class of expanded clone.

cdr3_aa cdr3_nt d_call j_call v_call clone_size
CASSSGLAGHNEQFF TGCGCCAGCAGCTCGGGACTAGCGGGCCACAATGAGCAGTTCTTC TRBD2 TRBJ2-1 TRBV5-1 few
CAWSAGDREAEKLFF TGTGCCTGGAGTGCCGGGGACAGGGAGGCTGAAAAACTGTTTTTT TRBD1 TRBJ1-4 TRBV30 -
CASSSDRVNEQYF TGCGCCAGCAGCTCGGACAGGGTAAACGAGCAGTACTTC TRBD1 TRBJ2-7 TRBV5-1 few
CASSPIDTYEQYF TGTGCCAGCAGTCCCATCGACACCTACGAGCAGTACTTC - TRBJ2-7 TRBV28 -
CASSGGGAGAQPQHF TGTGCCAGCAGTGGGGGTGGGGCAGGGGCTCAGCCCCAGCATTTT - TRBJ1-5 TRBV2 -
CASSASGGSYNEQFF TGCGCCAGCAGCGCCAGCGGGGGCTCCTACAATGAGCAGTTCTTC TRBD2 TRBJ2-1 TRBV5-1 few
CASSLERGKEQYF TGTGCCAGCAGCTTGGAAAGGGGGAAGGAGCAGTACTTC - TRBJ2-7 TRBV5-6 few
CASSEPYEQYF TGTGCCAGCAGTGAGCCCTACGAGCAGTACTTC - TRBJ2-7 TRBV28 few
CASSHRGNTEAFF TGTGCCAGCAGCCACAGGGGGAACACTGAAGCTTTCTTT - TRBJ1-1 TRBV14 -
CASSYSVASQETQYF TGTGCCAGCAGTTACTCTGTAGCGAGCCAAGAGACCCAGTACTTC - TRBJ2-5 TRBV6-6 -
CALSEGNQPQHF TGTGCCCTGTCGGAGGGCAATCAGCCCCAGCATTTT - TRBJ1-5 TRBV30 -
CASSVEPWGGTDTQYF TGTGCCAGCAGCGTAGAACCCTGGGGGGGCACAGATACGCAGTATTTT - TRBJ2-3 TRBV9 few
CASSQATGTYNSPLHF TGTGCCAGCAGCCAAGCGACAGGAACTTATAATTCACCCCTCCACTTT - TRBJ1-6 TRBV14 few
CSGQSGTGSEKLFF TGCAGCGGCCAAAGCGGGACAGGGTCGGAAAAACTGTTTTTT TRBD1 TRBJ1-4 TRBV29-1 few
CASSLGASTDTQYF TGCGCCAGCAGCTTGGGGGCCTCCACAGATACGCAGTATTTT - TRBJ2-3 TRBV5-1 few
CASSLRQNSGNTIYF TGTGCCAGCAGCTTAAGACAGAACTCTGGAAACACCATATATTTT - TRBJ1-3 TRBV7-9 few
CASSQDRVSTEAFF TGCGCCAGCAGCCAAGACAGGGTTAGCACTGAAGCTTTCTTT - TRBJ1-1 TRBV4-3 few
CASSPRGAQEQPQHF TGTGCCAGCAGCCCCCGGGGGGCCCAGGAACAGCCCCAGCATTTT - TRBJ1-5 TRBV7-9 -
CASSQSGRREAFF TGTGCCAGCAGCCAAAGCGGCCGTCGTGAAGCTTTCTTT - TRBJ1-1 TRBV4-2 -
CATPGEWDTQYF TGTGCCACCCCTGGGGAGTGGGATACGCAGTATTTT - TRBJ2-3 TRBV7-9 -
CASSTGTYNQPQHF TGTGCCAGCAGTACCGGGACATACAATCAGCCCCAGCATTTT - TRBJ1-5 TRBV5-8 -
CASSLLSGGTDTQYF TGTGCCAGCAGCCTCCTCAGCGGGGGCACAGATACGCAGTATTTT TRBD2 TRBJ2-3 TRBV7-9 -